These 29 T cell receptor beta chains came from one sample sequenced in a study of post-analysis software for immune sequencing data. Points from the study as a whole: Higher frequency in patients than in controls was seen for about five TRBV segments, with TRBV5-6, TRBV5-1 and TRBV20-1 among them.

No cognate antigen is known for these TCRs. Tagging with unique molecular identifiers was a feature of the TCR beta cDNA libraries. TCRdb passed the PCR reads through MiXCR, listing each CDR3 protein once. This sample has hundreds of thousands of distinct CDR3 sequences, with around 27% found just once. The sequencing sample was made of blood. These receptors were collected from a girl aged 5-17 years with multiple sclerosis.

This clonotype showed up just a few times. The chain couples TRBV5-6 to TRBJ2-7; D gene ambiguous. The germline gives CDR1 SGHDT, CDR2 YYEEEE. V lost 4 bases and J lost 0, with 17 bases in between. This CDR3 region has 16 residues. The CDR3 nucleotides are TGTGCCAGCAGCCCTCGGAGCCTTAGGAGCTCCTACGAGCAGTACTTC. Translating gives CASSPRSLRSSYEQYF.

V is TRBV7-8 and J is TRBJ2-5; D is perhaps TRBD2 (6 bases). V was clipped by 3 bases and J by 11 bases, with 22 bases between them. The CDR3 runs to 15 residues. In germline, CDR1 is SGHVS, CDR2 FQNEAQ. CDR3 DNA: TGTGCCAGCAGCTTCCCCGGGACTTCTGAAAATGAGCAGTACTTC. Translating gives CASSFPGTSENEQYF.

The chain employs TRBV10-3 and TRBJ2-7; weak D call: TRBD1 (5 bases). The V gene lost 2 bases and the J gene lost 5 bases, with 13 bases spanning the gap. The CDR3 loop spans 14 amino acids. Germline loops: CDR1 ENHRY, CDR2 SYGVKD. As DNA, the CDR3 is TGTGCCATCAGTGAGCTGAGACGCAGGGACGAGCAGTACTTC. This encodes CAISELRRRDEQYF.

The chain uses TRBV18 and TRBJ2-7; D is perhaps TRBD1 (5 bases). Trimming stripped 6 bases from V and 2 bases from J, with 14 bases between. CDR1 and CDR2 (germline): KGHSH, LQKENI. The length of the CDR3 is 14 residues. The CDR3 nucleotides are TGTGCCAGCTCCCGATCGACAGAGACCTACGAGCAGTACTTC. It encodes CASSRSTETYEQYF.

This clonotype was seen more than once but under ten times. The gene calls are TRBV6-5 and TRBJ2-1; 8 nucleotides match TRBD2. Germline V gene sequence: CDR1 MNHEY, CDR2 SVGAGI. The CDR3 extends over 18 amino acids. Trimming removed 4 bases from V and 2 bases from J; junction bases left unmatched: 13. The DNA of the CDR3 is TGTGCCAGCAGTTTGGCTAGCGGGCTTACTATAACCTACAATGAGCAGTTCTTC. It codes for CASSLASGLTITYNEQFF.

The chain has TRBV5-1 and TRBJ2-1; D is undetermined. The ends were cut back, 4 bases at V and 3 bases at J, with 17 bases in the middle. The CDR3 contains 16 residues. CDR1 and CDR2 (germline): SGHRS, YFSETQ. The chain's CDR3 is CASSARSGRSYNEQFF. DNA for the CDR3: TGCGCCAGCAGCGCTAGGTCCGGGCGGAGCTACAATGAGCAGTTCTTC.

The rearrangement joins TRBV6-6 to TRBJ1-5; no firm D call. The CDR3 has 13 amino acids. Germline loops: CDR1 MNHNY, CDR2 SVGAGI (reference sequence). V dropped 0 bases and J dropped 7 bases, with 7 bases sitting between them. The CDR3 DNA follows: TGTGCCAGCAGTTACTCAAGGACCCAGCCCCAGCATTTT. It yields the protein CASSYSRTQPQHF.

The DNA for the CDR3 is TGTGCCAGCAGCGATCGGACAGGTCGGGATGGGGGCTACACCTTC. Its protein is CASSDRTGRDGGYTF. The chain is built from TRBV7-9 and TRBJ1-2, with TRBD1 matching 7 bases. V shed 5 bases, J shed 8 bases, and the junction held 14 bases outside the gene matches. The CDR3 runs 15 residues. Germline lookup yields CDR1 SEHNR and CDR2 FQNEAQ (reference sequence).

This clonotype came up a few times. CDR3 sequence: CSAPDPGTSGIYEQYF. In DNA form, the CDR3 reads TGCAGTGCTCCTGATCCCGGGACTAGCGGGATATACGAGCAGTACTTC. The chain links TRBV20-1 to TRBJ2-7; 13 positions agree with TRBD2. This CDR3 spans 16 amino acids. Unmatched junction bases numbered 11, after V lost 5 bases and J lost 4 bases. Germline values: CDR1 DFQATT, CDR2 SNEGSKA (reference sequence).

The chain combines TRBV27 with TRBJ2-3, with TRBD2 matching over 8 bases. The ends lost 5 bases at V and 0 bases at J; junction bases unmatched: 7. The CDR3 covers 16 residues. Germline V gene sequence: CDR1 MNHEY, CDR2 SMNVEV (reference sequence). CDR3 in amino acids: CASSPLAGSSTDTQYF. CDR3 bases: TGTGCCAGCAGTCCTTTAGCGGGGTCTAGCACAGATACGCAGTATTTT.

This clonotype occurred once. This sequence joins TRBV6-2 or TRBV6-3 and TRBJ2-5; D gene unclear. V lost 0 bases, J lost 11 bases, and 10 bases lay in between. Germline lookup yields CDR1 MNHEY and CDR2 SVGEGT. This CDR3 has 12 residues. The CDR3 spells CASSYSMGEQYF. CDR3 DNA: TGTGCCAGCAGTTACTCGATGGGTGAGCAGTACTTC.

There are a few counts of this clonotype. CDR3 in DNA: TGCGCCAGCAGCTTGGGGGGCATCGCTGAAGCTTTCTTT. Encoded protein: CASSLGGIAEAFF. The rearrangement uses TRBV5-1 and TRBJ1-1; weak D call: TRBD1 (5 bases). This CDR3 has 13 residues. The germline V gene encodes CDR1 SGHRS and CDR2 YFSETQ. Deletions cut 0 bases from V and 6 bases from J, with 9 bases between.

This clonotype occurred once. V is TRBV10-3 and J is TRBJ1-6; no clear D gene. The V gene lost 10 bases and the J gene lost 8 bases, with 24 bases spanning the gap. The germline V gene has CDR1 ENHRY and CDR2 SYGVKD. There are 16 residues in the CDR3. This CDR3 reads CATTSSRGLEDSPLHF. The CDR3 DNA is TGTGCCACCACTTCTTCCCGAGGGCTAGAGGATTCACCCCTCCACTTT.

The chain has TRBV5-1 and TRBJ2-1; D is undetermined. The CDR3 runs 15 residues. CDR1 SGHRS and CDR2 YFSETQ come from the germline V gene. V was shortened by 0 bases and J by 7 bases, with 14 bases between the two germline ends. The CDR3, as DNA: TGCGCCAGCAGCTTGGGCAGCGAATCGTGGAATGAGCAGTTCTTC. Its protein product is CASSLGSESWNEQFF.

The J gene is TRBJ1-2, the V gene TRBV7-2; D not certain. This CDR3 has 13 amino acids. V lost 2 bases and J 7 bases, leaving 11 bases between the germline ends. From germline, CDR1 is SGHTA and CDR2 FQGNSA. In DNA, the CDR3 is TGTGCCAGCAGCTTAAACCGGGAAGGTGGCTACACCTTC. Translated, it gives CASSLNREGGYTF. Using reference TRBV7-2 and TRBJ1-2 for the parts outside the CDR3, the full variable domain is GAGVSQSPSNKVTEKGKDVELRCDPISGHTALYWYRQSLGQGLEFLIYFQGNSAPDKSGLPSDRFSAERTGGSVSTLTIQRTQQEDSAVYLCASSLNREGGYTFGSGTRLTVV.

V gene TRBV11-1 combines with J gene TRBJ2-5, with TRBD1 matching 8 bases. The CDR3 consists of 17 residues. Germline V CDR1 and CDR2: SGHAT, FQDESV (reference sequence). The V segment lost 2 bases and the J segment 4 bases; nucleotides outside the gene matches: 12. CDR3: CASSLYAGGSVGETQYF. The CDR3 coding sequence is TGTGCCAGCAGCTTATATGCAGGGGGCTCGGTGGGAGAGACCCAGTACTTC.

In its sample, this clonotype was seen a few times. The V call is TRBV27, the J call TRBJ1-1; no reliable D call. V dropped 2 bases and J dropped 4 bases, with 11 bases sitting between them. The CDR3 totals 14 residues. Per the germline V gene, CDR1 is MNHEY and CDR2 is SMNVEV (reference sequence). The CDR3 region has the DNA TGTGCCAGCAGTTTAGGTCCGGGGAGCACTGAAGCTTTCTTT. Translated: CASSLGPGSTEAFF.

CDR3: CASSFGGSLHEQYF. In DNA form, the CDR3 reads TGTGCCAGCAGTTTCGGCGGGAGTCTGCACGAGCAGTACTTC. The chain couples TRBV12-3 or TRBV12-4 to TRBJ2-7; 7 nucleotides align to TRBD2. This CDR3 is built from 14 residues. V gave up 3 bases and J gave up 5 bases; unmatched junction bases: 7.

In this sample, this clonotype turned up many times. The rearrangement links TRBV7-9 to TRBJ2-5; the match to TRBD2 covers 10 bases. With V trimmed by 5 bases and J by 5 bases, 2 bases remained unmatched. The CDR3 extends over 13 amino acids. CDR1 is SEHNR, CDR2 FQNEAQ, per germline (reference sequence). Here the CDR3 reads CASSPTSGETQYF. CDR3 nucleotides: TGTGCCAGCAGCCCGACTAGCGGGGAGACCCAGTACTTC.

This clonotype turned up a few times. This chain uses TRBV10-3 with TRBJ2-1; 10 bases are shared with TRBD2. Germline V CDR1 and CDR2: ENHRY, SYGVKD. There are 15 residues in the CDR3. The J segment lost 4 bases and the V segment lost 4 bases, leaving 4 bases of the junction unmatched. The chain's CDR3 is CAISGTSGAYNEQFF. The CDR3 DNA sequence: TGTGCCATCAGTGGTACTAGCGGGGCGTACAATGAGCAGTTCTTC.

The sample holds a few counts of this clonotype. The V and J genes are TRBV25-1 and TRBJ2-3; D call uncertain. V was pared by 3 bases and J by 4 bases, with 17 bases between. This CDR3 has 16 amino acids. Germline V gene sequence: CDR1 MGHDK, CDR2 SYGVNS. The CDR3 loop is CASSDRFLFWADTQYF. The CDR3 region has the DNA TGTGCCAGCAGTGACCGATTTCTATTCTGGGCAGATACGCAGTATTTT. Full variable domain (outside the CDR3, taken from reference TRBV25-1 and TRBJ2-3): EADIYQTPRYLVIGTGKKITLECSQTMGHDKMYWYQQDPGMELHLIHYSYGVNSTEKGDLSSESTVSRIRTEHFPLTLESARPSHTSQYLCASSDRFLFWADTQYFGPGTRLTVL.

The chain joins TRBV2 to TRBJ1-2; no reliable D call. Trimming pared 7 bases from V and 1 base from J, leaving 13 bases between. The length of the CDR3 is 14 residues. Germline V gene lookup returns CDR1 SNHLY and CDR2 FYNNEI. The DNA of the CDR3 is TGTGCCAGCATCGGGCTACGCATTAACTATGGCTACACCTTC. It translates to CASIGLRINYGYTF.

The table lists this clonotype with a few counts. The chain couples TRBV20-1 to TRBJ2-5; tentative D call: TRBD2 (7 bases). Germline lookup yields CDR1 DFQATT and CDR2 SNEGSKA (reference sequence). The CDR3 covers 12 residues. The chain's CDR3 is CRIGGAGETQYF. The CDR3 DNA sequence: TGCAGAATTGGGGGGGCGGGGGAGACCCAGTACTTC.

This clonotype was counted many times. The chain is built from TRBV4-3 and TRBJ1-4; 10 nucleotides match TRBD1. Germline V gene sequence: CDR1 LGHNA, CDR2 YSLEER. With 1 base clipped from V and 6 bases from J, the junction kept 8 bases outside the gene matches. The CDR3 spans 17 residues. In nucleotides, the CDR3 is TGCGCCAGCAGCCAAGCAATCGGGACAGGGGAGGATGAAAAACTGTTTTTT. It yields the protein CASSQAIGTGEDEKLFF.

This clonotype was seen a few times. This chain uses TRBV10-3 with TRBJ2-3; D is unclear. Looked up from germline, CDR1 is ENHRY and CDR2 is SYGVKD. The length of the CDR3 is 12 residues. V was cut by 8 bases and J by 4 bases, with 10 bases left in between. The CDR3 coding sequence is TGTGCCATCGGTCCCGTGGCAGATACGCAGTATTTT. Translated: CAIGPVADTQYF.

This clonotype was observed a handful of times. This chain connects TRBV6-6 to TRBJ1-2, with D perhaps matching TRBD1 (5 bases). Per germline, CDR1 MNHNY and CDR2 SVGAGI (reference sequence). The CDR3 runs to 13 residues. V lost 7 bases and J 4 bases, leaving 13 bases between the germline ends. CDR3 residues: CASTGPGAYGYTF. The CDR3 DNA reads as TGTGCCAGCACTGGTCCCGGGGCCTATGGCTACACCTTC.

Ten or more counts support this clonotype. The chain recombines TRBV12-3 or TRBV12-4 with TRBJ1-2; no definite D call. The CDR3 spans 13 residues. Trimming took 3 bases from V and 6 from J, leaving 11 bases between them. The CDR3 spells CASSLRPGDGYTF. As DNA, the CDR3 is TGTGCCAGCAGTTTGCGGCCCGGGGATGGCTACACCTTC.

In this sample, this clonotype turned up a few times. This rearrangement joins TRBV20-1 to TRBJ2-3; D perhaps matches TRBD1 (6 bases). Germline V lookup: CDR1 DFQATT, CDR2 SNEGSKA (reference sequence). There are 14 residues in the CDR3. Trimming removed 6 bases from V and 0 bases from J, with 13 bases in between. The CDR3 reads CSAPDSPSTDTQYF. The CDR3 bases are TGCAGTGCGCCGGACAGCCCTAGCACAGATACGCAGTATTTT.

The chain has TRBV6-2 or TRBV6-3 and TRBJ2-7; D is unclear. The length of the CDR3 is 15 residues. V was trimmed by 0 bases and J by 6 bases, leaving 15 bases between them. CDR1 is MNHEY, CDR2 SVGEGT, per germline. CDR3: CASSYSTGGPLEQYF. The CDR3 DNA reads TGTGCCAGCAGTTACTCGACCGGCGGCCCCCTCGAGCAGTACTTC.